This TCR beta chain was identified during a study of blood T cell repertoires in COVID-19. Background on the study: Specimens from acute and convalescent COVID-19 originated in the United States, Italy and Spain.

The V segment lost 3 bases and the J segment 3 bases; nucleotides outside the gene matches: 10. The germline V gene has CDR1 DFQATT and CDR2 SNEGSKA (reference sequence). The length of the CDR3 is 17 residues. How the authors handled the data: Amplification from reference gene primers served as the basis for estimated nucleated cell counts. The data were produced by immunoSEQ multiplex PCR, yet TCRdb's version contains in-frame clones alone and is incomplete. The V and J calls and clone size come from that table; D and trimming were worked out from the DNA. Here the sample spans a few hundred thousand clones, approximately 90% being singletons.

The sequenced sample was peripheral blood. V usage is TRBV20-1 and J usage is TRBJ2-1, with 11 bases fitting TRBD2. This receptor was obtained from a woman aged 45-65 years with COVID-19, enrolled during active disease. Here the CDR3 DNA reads TGCAGTGCTAGTGGTAGCGGGAGGGCCAAAGGCTACAATGAGCAGTTCTTC. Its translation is CSASGSGRAKGYNEQFF.